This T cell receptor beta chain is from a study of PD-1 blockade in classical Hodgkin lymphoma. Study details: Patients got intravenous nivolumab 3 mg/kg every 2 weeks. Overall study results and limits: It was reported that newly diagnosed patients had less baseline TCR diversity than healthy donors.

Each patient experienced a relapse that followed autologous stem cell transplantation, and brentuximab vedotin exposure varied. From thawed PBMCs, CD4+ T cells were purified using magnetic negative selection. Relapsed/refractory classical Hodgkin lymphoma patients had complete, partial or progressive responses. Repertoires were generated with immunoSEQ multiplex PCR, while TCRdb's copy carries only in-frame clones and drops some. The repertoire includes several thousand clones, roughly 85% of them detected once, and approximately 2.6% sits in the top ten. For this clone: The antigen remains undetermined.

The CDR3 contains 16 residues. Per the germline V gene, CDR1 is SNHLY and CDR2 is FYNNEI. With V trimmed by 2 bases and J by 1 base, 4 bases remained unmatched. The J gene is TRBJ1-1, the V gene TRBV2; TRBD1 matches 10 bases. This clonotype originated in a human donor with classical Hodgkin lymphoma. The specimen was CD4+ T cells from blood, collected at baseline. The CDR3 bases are TGTGCCAGCAGTGAAACCTGGGACAGGGGGAACACTGAAGCTTTCTTT. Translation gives CASSETWDRGNTEAFF.